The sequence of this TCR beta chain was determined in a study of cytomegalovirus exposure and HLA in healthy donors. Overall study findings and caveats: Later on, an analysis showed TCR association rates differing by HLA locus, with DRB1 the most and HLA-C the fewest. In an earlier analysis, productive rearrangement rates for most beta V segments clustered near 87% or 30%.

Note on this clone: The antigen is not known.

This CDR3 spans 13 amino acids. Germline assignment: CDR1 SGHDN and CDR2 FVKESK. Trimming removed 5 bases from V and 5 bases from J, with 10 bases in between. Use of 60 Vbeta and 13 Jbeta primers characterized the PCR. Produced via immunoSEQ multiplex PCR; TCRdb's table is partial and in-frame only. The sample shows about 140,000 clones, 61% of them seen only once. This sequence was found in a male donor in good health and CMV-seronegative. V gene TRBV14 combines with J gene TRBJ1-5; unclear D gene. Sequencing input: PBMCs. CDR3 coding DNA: TGTGCCAGCAGCTGGGGAGGAGATCAGCCCCAGCATTTT. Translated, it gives CASSWGGDQPQHF.